These 8 T cell receptor beta chains were sequenced from one sample in a study of T cells in women clearing cervical HPV infection. TCRdb keeps only in-frame clones here, not all; method: immunoSEQ multiplex PCR. The sample has tens of thousands of clones. The sample consisted of blood buffy coat. These receptors were collected from a woman aged 18 to 75 with a cervical HPV16 infection that either progressed to CIN3+ or cleared (not recorded which).

A remark on this clone: The read ends 3 residues early relative to the CDR3; the germline J gene fills the gap. The chain uses TRBV20-1 and TRBJ1-6; D is unclear. Per germline, CDR1 DFQATT and CDR2 SNEGSKA (reference sequence). The CDR3 totals 15 residues. The V gene lost 0 bases and the J gene lost 2 bases, with 8 bases spanning the gap. The DNA read from the CDR3 is TGCAGTGCTAGAGACCAACAAACCTATAATTCACCC. Its protein product is CSARDQQTYNSP. The complete CDR3 reads CSARDQQTYNSPLHF.

Regarding this clone: The read finishes 3 residues shy of the CDR3 end, and the germline J gene is used to complete it. J is TRBJ2-3 and V is TRBV2; 8 nucleotides match TRBD2. In germline, CDR1 is SNHLY, CDR2 FYNNEI. CDR3 length: 16 amino acids. The CDR3 sequence is CASGTRTGTYQETQYF. The sequenced CDR3 bases are TGTGCCAGCGGGACTAGAACGGGAACCTACCAAGAGACG.

To note about this clone: The read finishes 3 residues shy of the CDR3 end, and the germline J gene is used to complete it. The rearrangement uses TRBV19 and TRBJ2-2, with D possibly matching TRBD2 (6 bases). The V gene lost 4 bases and the J gene lost 5 bases, with 11 bases spanning the gap. The germline V gene has CDR1 LNHDA and CDR2 SQIVND (reference sequence). The CDR3 covers 14 residues. CDR3 bases read: TGTGCCAGTAGTACCGGGACTCTTACCGGGGAG. It specifies CASSTGTLTGE. From start to end, the CDR3 is CASSTGTLTGELFF.

CDR3 loop: CASSSGGAQEWEKLFF. The CDR3 bases that were read are TGCGCCAGCAGCTCGGGAGGGGCACAGGAATGGGAAAAG. This sequence joins TRBV5-1 and TRBJ2-2, with 8 bases lining up with TRBD2. The read ends 3 residues early relative to the CDR3; the germline J gene fills the gap. The CDR3 has 16 amino acids. Germline V gene lookup returns CDR1 SGHRS and CDR2 YFSETQ.

CDR3 bases read: TGCAGTGCTAGAGATCTCTTTCAGGGGTCCGTTGGTGACATT. It yields the protein CSARDLFQGSVGDI. The full CDR3 sequence reads CSARDLFQGSVGDIQYF. The chain joins TRBV20-1 to TRBJ2-4; D perhaps matches TRBD1 (6 bases). The read stops 3 residues short of the end of the CDR3; the missing end is completed from the germline J gene. CDR3 length equals 17 residues. Germline V gene data show CDR1 as DFQATT and CDR2 as SNEGSKA (reference sequence). Trimming removed 0 bases at V and 8 bases at J, with 23 bases between.

To note about this clone: The CDR3 is cut off 3 residues early in the read; its end comes from the germline J gene. The V call is TRBV5-4, the J call TRBJ2-1; D is ambiguous. V was trimmed by 7 bases and J by 0 bases, leaving 14 bases between them. CDR1 and CDR2 (germline): SGHNT, YYREEE (reference sequence). The CDR3 sequence is 15 residues long. The CDR3 DNA, read in part, is TGTGCCAGCTCTCCCCACTCAAGCTCCTACAATGAG. This sequence encodes CASSPHSSSYNE. The entire CDR3 protein reads CASSPHSSSYNEQFF.

On this clone itself: With the read ending 3 residues before the CDR3 end, the germline J gene is used to fill in that end. The V and J genes are TRBV6-2 or TRBV6-3 and TRBJ2-7; TRBD2 aligns across 12 bases. The ends lost 0 bases at V and 5 bases at J; junction bases unmatched: 2. The germline CDR1 and CDR2 sequences are MNHEY and SVGEGT. The CDR3 contains 15 residues. CDR3 DNA (partial): TGTGCCAGCAGTTACTCGGGACTAGCGGGTAACGAG. It translates to CASSYSGLAGNE. The full CDR3 protein reads CASSYSGLAGNEQYF.

With respect to this clone: The read finishes 3 residues shy of the CDR3 end, and the germline J gene is used to complete it. The rearrangement uses TRBV5-1 and TRBJ2-2; 8 nucleotides match TRBD1. Germline CDR1 is SGHRS and CDR2 is YFSETQ. This CDR3 contains 14 residues. CDR3 bases read: TGCGCCAGCCGACAGGGGCCGTCAAATGAAAAG. It encodes CASRQGPSNEK. The full CDR3 protein is CASRQGPSNEKLFF.